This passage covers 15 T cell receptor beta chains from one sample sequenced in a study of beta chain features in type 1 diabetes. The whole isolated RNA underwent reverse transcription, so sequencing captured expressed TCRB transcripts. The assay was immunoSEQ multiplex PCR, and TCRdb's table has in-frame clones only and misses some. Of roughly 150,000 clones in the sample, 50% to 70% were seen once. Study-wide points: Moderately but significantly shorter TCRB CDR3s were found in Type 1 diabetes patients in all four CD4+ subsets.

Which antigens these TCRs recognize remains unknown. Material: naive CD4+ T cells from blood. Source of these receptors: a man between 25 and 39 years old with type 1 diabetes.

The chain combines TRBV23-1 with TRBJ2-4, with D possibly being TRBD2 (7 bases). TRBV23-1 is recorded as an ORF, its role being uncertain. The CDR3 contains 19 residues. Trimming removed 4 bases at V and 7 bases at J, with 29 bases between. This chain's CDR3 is CASSRPGGDPGGQGNIQYF. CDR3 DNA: TGCGCCAGCAGTCGCCCGGGTGGGGACCCGGGGGGCCAAGGGAACATTCAGTACTTC.

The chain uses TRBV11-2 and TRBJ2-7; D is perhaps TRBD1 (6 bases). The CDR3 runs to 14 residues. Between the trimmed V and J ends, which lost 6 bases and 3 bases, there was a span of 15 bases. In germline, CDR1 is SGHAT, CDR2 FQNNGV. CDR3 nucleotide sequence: TGTGCCAGCAGGCCAACCCGGGACAACTACGAGCAGTACTTC. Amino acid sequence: CASRPTRDNYEQYF.

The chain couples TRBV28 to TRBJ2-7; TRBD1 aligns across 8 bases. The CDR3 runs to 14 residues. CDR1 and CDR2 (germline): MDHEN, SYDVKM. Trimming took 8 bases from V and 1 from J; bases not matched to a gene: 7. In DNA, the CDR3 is TGTGCCAGCCTTGGGTGGACAGGGTCCTACGAGCAGTACTTC. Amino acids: CASLGWTGSYEQYF.

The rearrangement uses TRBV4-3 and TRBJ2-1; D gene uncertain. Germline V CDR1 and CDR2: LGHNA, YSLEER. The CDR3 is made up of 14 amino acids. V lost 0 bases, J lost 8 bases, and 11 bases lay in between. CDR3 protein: CASSQERPVDEQFF. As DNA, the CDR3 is TGCGCCAGCAGCCAAGAGCGGCCGGTCGATGAGCAGTTCTTC.

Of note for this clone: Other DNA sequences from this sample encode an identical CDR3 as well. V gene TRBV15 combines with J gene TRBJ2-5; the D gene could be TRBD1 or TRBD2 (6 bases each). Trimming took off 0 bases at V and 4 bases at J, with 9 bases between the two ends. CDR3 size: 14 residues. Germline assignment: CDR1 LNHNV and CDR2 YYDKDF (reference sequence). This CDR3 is CATSRDRGRETQYF. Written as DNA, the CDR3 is TGTGCCACCAGCAGAGATCGGGGGCGAGAGACCCAGTACTTC.

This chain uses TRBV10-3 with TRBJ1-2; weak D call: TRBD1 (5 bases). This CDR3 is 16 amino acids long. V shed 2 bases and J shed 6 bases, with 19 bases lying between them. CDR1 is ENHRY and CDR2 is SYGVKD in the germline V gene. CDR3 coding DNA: TGTGCCATCAGTGAGGAACCAACCGGGACCAATCATGGCTACACCTTC. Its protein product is CAISEEPTGTNHGYTF.

The CDR3 loop reads CASRFDTLKNIQYF. CDR3 in DNA: TGTGCCAGCAGGTTCGACACCTTAAAAAACATTCAGTACTTC. The rearrangement uses TRBV2 and TRBJ2-4; D unresolved. V lost 6 bases and J lost 4, with 13 bases in between. Looked up from germline, CDR1 is SNHLY and CDR2 is FYNNEI. The CDR3 length is 14 residues.

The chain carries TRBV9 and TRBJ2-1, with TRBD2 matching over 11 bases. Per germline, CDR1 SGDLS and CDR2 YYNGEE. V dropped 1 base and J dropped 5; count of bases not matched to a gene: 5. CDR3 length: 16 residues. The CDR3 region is CASSVTGLAAHNEQFF. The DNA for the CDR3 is TGTGCCAGCAGCGTAACGGGACTAGCGGCCCACAATGAGCAGTTCTTC. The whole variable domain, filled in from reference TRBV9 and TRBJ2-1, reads DSGVTQTPKHLITATGQRVTLRCSPRSGDLSVYWYQQSLDQGLQFLIQYYNGEERAKGNILERFSAQQFPDLHSELNLSSLELGDSALYFCASSVTGLAAHNEQFFGPGTRLTVL.

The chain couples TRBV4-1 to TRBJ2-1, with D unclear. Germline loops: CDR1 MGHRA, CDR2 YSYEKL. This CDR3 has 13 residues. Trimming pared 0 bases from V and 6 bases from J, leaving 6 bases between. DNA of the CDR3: TGCGCCAGCAGCCAAGAGTGGTCCAATGAGCAGTTCTTC. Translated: CASSQEWSNEQFF.

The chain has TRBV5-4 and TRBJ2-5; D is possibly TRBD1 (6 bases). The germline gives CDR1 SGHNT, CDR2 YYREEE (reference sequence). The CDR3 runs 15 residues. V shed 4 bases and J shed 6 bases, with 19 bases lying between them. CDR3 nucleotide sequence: TGTGCCAGCAGCCCGGACAGTGGTTCCACGCAGACCCAGTACTTC. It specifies CASSPDSGSTQTQYF.

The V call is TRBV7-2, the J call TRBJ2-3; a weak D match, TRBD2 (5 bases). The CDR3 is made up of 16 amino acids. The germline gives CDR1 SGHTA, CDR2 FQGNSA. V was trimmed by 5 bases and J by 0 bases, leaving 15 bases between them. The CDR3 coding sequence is TGTGCCAGCAGCCCCAGTAGAGCGGCTAGCACAGATACGCAGTATTTT. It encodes CASSPSRAASTDTQYF.

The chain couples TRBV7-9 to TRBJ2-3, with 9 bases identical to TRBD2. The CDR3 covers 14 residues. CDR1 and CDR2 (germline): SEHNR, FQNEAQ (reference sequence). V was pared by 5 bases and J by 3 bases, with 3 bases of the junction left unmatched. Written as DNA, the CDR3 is TGTGCCAGCAGCCGTAGCGGGGGAACAGATACGCAGTATTTT. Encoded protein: CASSRSGGTDTQYF.

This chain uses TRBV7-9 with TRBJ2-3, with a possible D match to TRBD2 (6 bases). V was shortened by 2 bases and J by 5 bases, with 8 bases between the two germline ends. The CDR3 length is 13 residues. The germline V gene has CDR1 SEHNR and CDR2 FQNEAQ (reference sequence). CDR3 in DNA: TGTGCCAGCAGCTTAATCGGGGGAGATACGCAGTATTTT. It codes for CASSLIGGDTQYF.

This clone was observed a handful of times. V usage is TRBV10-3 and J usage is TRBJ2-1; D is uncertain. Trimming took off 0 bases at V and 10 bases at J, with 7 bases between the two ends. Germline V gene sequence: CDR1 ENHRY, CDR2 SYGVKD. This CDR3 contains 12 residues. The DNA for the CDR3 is TGTGCCATCAGTGAGTCCCCTCTCGAGCAGTTCTTC. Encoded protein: CAISESPLEQFF.

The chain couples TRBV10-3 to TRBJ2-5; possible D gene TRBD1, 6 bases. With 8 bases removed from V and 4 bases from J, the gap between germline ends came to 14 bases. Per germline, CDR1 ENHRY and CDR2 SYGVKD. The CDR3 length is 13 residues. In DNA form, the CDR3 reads TGTGCCATCCGGGACCAGGGGACAGAGACCCAGTACTTC. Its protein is CAIRDQGTETQYF.